Below are 5 T cell receptor beta chains sequenced from a single sample in a study of beta chain features in type 1 diabetes. Expressed TCRB transcripts were sequenced because the entire RNA isolate underwent reverse transcription. Sequenced by immunoSEQ multiplex PCR; TCRdb stores in-frame clones only, minus some. The data contain roughly 240,000 clones, about 71% of them singletons. Material: naive CD4+ T cells from blood. These receptors all stem from a man aged 25-45 years in good health.

The chain recombines TRBV30 with TRBJ2-1, with TRBD2 matching over 7 bases. V shed 2 bases, J shed 0 bases, and the junction held 7 bases outside the gene matches. This CDR3 region has 16 residues. Germline loops: CDR1 GTSNPN, CDR2 SVGIG (reference sequence). The CDR3 region has the DNA TGTGCCTGGAGTTGGGGGAGGGCGAGCTCCTACAATGAGCAGTTCTTC. It codes for CAWSWGRASSYNEQFF.

This clone has a handful of counts. The chain joins TRBV29-1 to TRBJ2-3; 7 nucleotides match TRBD2. The CDR3 sequence is 14 residues long. From germline, CDR1 is SQVTM and CDR2 ANQGSEA. With 4 bases clipped from V and 2 bases from J, the junction kept 6 bases outside the gene matches. The CDR3: CSVATGTNTDTQYF. The CDR3 coding sequence is TGCAGCGTTGCCACCGGGACTAACACAGATACGCAGTATTTT.

The chain has TRBV29-1 and TRBJ2-3; 11 bases are a match to TRBD2. CDR1 is SQVTM and CDR2 is ANQGSEA in the germline V gene. The CDR3 is 15 amino acids. Unmatched junction bases numbered 4, after V lost 3 bases and J lost 2 bases. The CDR3 here is CSVERTSGPTDTQYF. CDR3 DNA sequence: TGCAGCGTTGAGAGGACTAGCGGGCCCACAGATACGCAGTATTTT.

This chain links TRBV14 with TRBJ2-6; tentatively, D is TRBD1 (6 bases). The CDR3 runs to 19 residues. With 3 bases removed from V and 0 bases from J, the gap between germline ends came to 18 bases. Looked up from germline, CDR1 is SGHDN and CDR2 is FVKESK. DNA of the CDR3: TGTGCCAGCAGCCATCCGGGCCTGACAGGCCGCTCTGGGGCCAACGTCCTGACTTTC. Translated, it gives CASSHPGLTGRSGANVLTF.

CDR3: CASSYGGTLNTEAFF. The CDR3 coding sequence is TGTGCCAGCAGTTACGGAGGGACGCTGAACACTGAAGCTTTCTTT. The chain uses TRBV6-5 and TRBJ1-1; perhaps TRBD1 as D (5 bases). V was clipped by 2 bases and J by 0 bases, with 10 bases between them. Germline V lookup: CDR1 MNHEY, CDR2 SVGAGI. CDR3 length: 15 amino acids.